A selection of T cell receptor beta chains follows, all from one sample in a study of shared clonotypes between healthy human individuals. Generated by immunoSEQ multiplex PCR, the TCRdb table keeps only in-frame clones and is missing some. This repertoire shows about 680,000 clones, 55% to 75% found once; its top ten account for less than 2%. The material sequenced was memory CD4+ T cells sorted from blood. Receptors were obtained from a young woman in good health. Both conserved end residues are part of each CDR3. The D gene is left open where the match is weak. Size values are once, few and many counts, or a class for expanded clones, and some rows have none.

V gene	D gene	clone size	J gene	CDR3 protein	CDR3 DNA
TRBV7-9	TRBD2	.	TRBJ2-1	CASSSLAGASYNEQFF	TGTGCCAGCAGCAGTCTAGCGGGAGCTTCCTACAATGAGCAGTTCTTC
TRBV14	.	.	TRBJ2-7	CASSQVGSKGIGYEQYF	TGTGCCAGCAGCCAAGTAGGGAGTAAGGGAATTGGGTACGAGCAGTACTTC
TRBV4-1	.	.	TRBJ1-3	CASSQDSAAGGNTIYF	TGCGCCAGCAGCCAAGATTCGGCAGCGGGGGGAAACACCATATATTTT
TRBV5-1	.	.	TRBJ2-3	CASSLPRDARDTQYF	TGCGCCAGCAGCTTACCCCGGGACGCTCGAGATACGCAGTATTTT
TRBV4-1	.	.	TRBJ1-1	CASSQPGSMTEAFF	TGCGCCAGCAGCCAACCAGGGTCAATGACTGAAGCTTTCTTT
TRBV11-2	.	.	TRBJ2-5	CASSFPAVGAGFQETQYF	TGTGCCAGCAGCTTCCCCGCGGTTGGGGCGGGCTTTCAAGAGACCCAGTACTTC
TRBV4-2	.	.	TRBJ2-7	CASSQDFWDGASYEQYF	TGTGCCAGCAGCCAAGATTTTTGGGACGGAGCCTCCTACGAGCAGTACTTC
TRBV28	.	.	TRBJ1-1	CASSPSGGMNTEAFF	TGTGCCAGCAGCCCTTCGGGCGGCATGAACACTGAAGCTTTCTTT
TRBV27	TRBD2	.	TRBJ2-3	CASSLQPPGLAGSTDTQYF	TGTGCCAGCAGTTTACAACCCCCGGGCCTAGCGGGGAGCACAGATACGCAGTATTTT
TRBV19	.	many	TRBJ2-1	CASSGNNEQFF	TGTGCCAGTAGTGGGAACAATGAGCAGTTCTTC
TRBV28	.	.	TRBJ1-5	CASSFVFIRGPLGNQPQHF	TGTGCCAGCAGTTTTGTCTTTATTCGCGGTCCCCTAGGAAATCAGCCCCAGCATTTT
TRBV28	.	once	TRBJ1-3	CASSPGTTGNTIYF	TGTGCCAGCAGTCCCGGGACAACTGGAAACACCATATATTTT
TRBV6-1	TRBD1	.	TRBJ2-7	CASSGSDRRSSYEQYF	TGTGCCAGCAGTGGCTCGGACAGGAGGAGCTCCTACGAGCAGTACTTC
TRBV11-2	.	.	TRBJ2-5	CASSLGGTQYF	TGTGCCAGCAGCCTAGGGGGGACCCAGTACTTC
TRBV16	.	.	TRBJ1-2	CASSQSAGEVEGYTF	TGTGCCAGCAGCCAATCGGCCGGGGAGGTGGAGGGCTACACCTTC
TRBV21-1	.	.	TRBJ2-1	CASSKSSGRAYEQFF	TGTGCCAGCAGCAAATCCAGCGGGAGGGCCTATGAGCAGTTCTTC
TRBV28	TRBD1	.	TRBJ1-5	CASRPSDRDNQPQHF	TGTGCCAGCAGACCTTCCGACAGGGACAATCAGCCCCAGCATTTT
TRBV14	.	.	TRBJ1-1	CASSQVGDTEAFF	TGTGCCAGCAGCCAAGTAGGTGACACTGAAGCTTTCTTT
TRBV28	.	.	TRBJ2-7	CASSPVGSRSYEQYF	TGTGCCAGCAGTCCCGTAGGGAGTAGGTCCTACGAGCAGTACTTC
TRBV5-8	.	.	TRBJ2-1	CASSLAWGSSNYNEQFF	TGTGCCAGCAGCTTGGCTTGGGGCTCCTCGAACTACAATGAGCAGTTCTTC
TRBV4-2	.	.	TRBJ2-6	CASSQVEASGANVLTF	TGTGCCAGCAGCCAAGTAGAGGCCTCTGGGGCCAACGTCCTGACTTTC
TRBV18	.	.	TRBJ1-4	CASSPVRSTNEKLFF	TGTGCCAGCTCACCGGTTCGGTCAACTAATGAAAAACTGTTTTTT
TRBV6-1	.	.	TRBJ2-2	CASSEAGGSWTGELFF	TGTGCCAGCAGTGAAGCAGGCGGTTCATGGACCGGGGAGCTGTTTTTT
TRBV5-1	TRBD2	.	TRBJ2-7	CASTRGGSYEQYF	TGCGCCAGCACCCGGGGGGGTAGCTACGAGCAGTACTTC
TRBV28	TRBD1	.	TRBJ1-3	CASSLGTAGSGNTIYF	TGTGCCAGCAGTTTAGGGACAGCCGGCTCTGGAAACACCATATATTTT
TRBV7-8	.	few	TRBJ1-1	CASSLGVTEAFF	TGTGCCAGCAGCCTAGGGGTTACTGAAGCTTTCTTT
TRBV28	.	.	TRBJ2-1	CASSAHQPGIHNEQFF	TGTGCCAGCAGTGCCCACCAGCCGGGAATCCACAATGAGCAGTTCTTC
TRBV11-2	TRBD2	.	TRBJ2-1	CASSLIAAGGSYNEQFF	TGTGCCAGCAGCTTAATCGCAGCGGGAGGTTCGTACAATGAGCAGTTCTTC
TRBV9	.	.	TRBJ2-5	CASSRLATETQYF	TGTGCCAGCAGCCGTCTAGCGACCGAGACCCAGTACTTC
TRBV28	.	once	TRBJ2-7	CASSLQTAFSYEQYF	TGTGCCAGCAGTTTACAGACAGCGTTCTCCTACGAGCAGTACTTC
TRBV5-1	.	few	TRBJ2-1	CASSLDSNSYNEQFF	TGCGCCAGCAGCTTGGATAGCAACTCCTACAATGAGCAGTTCTTC
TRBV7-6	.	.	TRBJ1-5	CASSLEAENQPQHF	TGTGCCAGCAGCTTAGAGGCAGAGAATCAGCCCCAGCATTTT
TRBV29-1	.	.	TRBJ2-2	CSVGVGAAVNTGELFF	TGCAGCGTGGGGGTAGGAGCGGCAGTGAACACCGGGGAGCTGTTTTTT
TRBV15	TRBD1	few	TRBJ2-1	CATSRDGTGGLNEQFF	TGTGCCACCAGCAGAGATGGAACAGGGGGCCTCAATGAGCAGTTCTTC
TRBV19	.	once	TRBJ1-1	CASSTSGEPNTEAFF	TGTGCCAGTAGTACTTCAGGGGAACCCAACACTGAAGCTTTCTTT
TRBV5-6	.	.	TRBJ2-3	CASSGWTAVRQYF	TGTGCCAGCAGCGGATGGACCGCGGTACGCCAGTATTTT
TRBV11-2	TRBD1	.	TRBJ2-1	CASSSPGTDNEQFF	TGTGCCAGCAGCTCACCCGGGACAGACAATGAGCAGTTCTTC
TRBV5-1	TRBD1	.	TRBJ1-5	CASSRTGSWDQPQHF	TGCGCCAGCAGCCGGACAGGGAGTTGGGATCAGCCCCAGCATTTT
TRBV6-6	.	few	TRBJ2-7	CASSPSEYEQYF	TGTGCCAGCAGTCCGAGCGAATACGAGCAGTACTTC
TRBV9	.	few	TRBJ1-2	CASSPFGQNNYGYTF	TGTGCCAGCAGCCCCTTTGGGCAGAATAACTATGGCTACACCTTC
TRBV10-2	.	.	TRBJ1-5	CASSSQSNQPQHF	TGCGCCAGCAGCTCCCAGAGCAATCAGCCCCAGCATTTT
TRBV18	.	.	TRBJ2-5	CASSPPTRETQYF	TGTGCCAGCTCACCCCCTACGAGGGAGACCCAGTACTTC
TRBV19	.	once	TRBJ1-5	CASSMVGGYSNQPQHF	TGTGCCAGTAGTATGGTCGGGGGGTATAGCAATCAGCCCCAGCATTTT
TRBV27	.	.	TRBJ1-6	CASSLSPSQPPLHF	TGTGCCAGCAGTTTATCCCCCTCACAGCCTCCCCTCCACTTT
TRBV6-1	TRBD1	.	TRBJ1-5	CASSETGGGNQPQHF	TGTGCCAGCAGTGAAACAGGGGGCGGTAATCAGCCCCAGCATTTT
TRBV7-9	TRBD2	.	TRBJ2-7	CASSTKRGSPYEQYF	TGTGCCAGCAGCACAAAGCGGGGATCTCCCTACGAGCAGTACTTC
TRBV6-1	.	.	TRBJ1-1	CASSEAPGHTEAFF	TGTGCCAGCAGTGAAGCTCCGGGGCACACTGAAGCTTTCTTT
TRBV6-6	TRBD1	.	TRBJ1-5	CASSYSTQGGQPQHF	TGTGCCAGCAGTTACAGTACACAGGGGGGTCAGCCCCAGCATTTT
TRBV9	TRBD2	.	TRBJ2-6	CASSGGLAAISGANVLTF	TGTGCCAGCAGCGGGGGACTAGCGGCAATCTCTGGGGCCAACGTCCTGACTTTC
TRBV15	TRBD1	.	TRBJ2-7	CATSRAATGGHSYEQYF	TGTGCCACCAGCAGAGCTGCGACAGGGGGCCATTCCTACGAGCAGTACTTC
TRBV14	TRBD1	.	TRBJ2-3	CASSLRGSTDTQYF	TGTGCCAGCAGCCTCAGGGGGTCTACAGATACGCAGTATTTT
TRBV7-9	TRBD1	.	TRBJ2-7	CASSEPGQGVLLYEQYF	TGTGCCAGCAGCGAGCCGGGACAGGGGGTTCTCCTCTACGAGCAGTACTTC
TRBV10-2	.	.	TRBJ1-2	CASSRTEANYGYTF	TGCGCCAGCAGTAGGACGGAAGCTAACTATGGCTACACCTTC
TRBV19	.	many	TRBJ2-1	CASSVRDAANEQFF	TGTGCCAGTAGTGTCAGGGATGCGGCGAATGAGCAGTTCTTC
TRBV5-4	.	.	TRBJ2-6	CASRKLGSGANVLTF	TGTGCCAGCAGAAAACTGGGATCTGGGGCCAACGTCCTGACTTTC